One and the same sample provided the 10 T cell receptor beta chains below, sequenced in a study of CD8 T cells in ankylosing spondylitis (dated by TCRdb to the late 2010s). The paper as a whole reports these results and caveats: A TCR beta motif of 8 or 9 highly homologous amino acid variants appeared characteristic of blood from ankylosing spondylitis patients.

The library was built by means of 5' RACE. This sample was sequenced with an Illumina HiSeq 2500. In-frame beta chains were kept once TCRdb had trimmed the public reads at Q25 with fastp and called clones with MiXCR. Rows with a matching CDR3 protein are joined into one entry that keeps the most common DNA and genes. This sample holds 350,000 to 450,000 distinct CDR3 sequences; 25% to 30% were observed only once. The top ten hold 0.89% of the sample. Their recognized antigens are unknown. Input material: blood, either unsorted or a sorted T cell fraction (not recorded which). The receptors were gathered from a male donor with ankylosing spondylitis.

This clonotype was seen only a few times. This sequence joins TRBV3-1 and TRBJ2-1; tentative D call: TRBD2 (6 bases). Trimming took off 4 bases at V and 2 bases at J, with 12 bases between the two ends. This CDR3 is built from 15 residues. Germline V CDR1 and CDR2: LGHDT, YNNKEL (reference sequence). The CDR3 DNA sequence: TGTGCCAGCAGCCGGGGAGGCTCTCCCTACAATGAGCAGTTCTTC. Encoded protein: CASSRGGSPYNEQFF.

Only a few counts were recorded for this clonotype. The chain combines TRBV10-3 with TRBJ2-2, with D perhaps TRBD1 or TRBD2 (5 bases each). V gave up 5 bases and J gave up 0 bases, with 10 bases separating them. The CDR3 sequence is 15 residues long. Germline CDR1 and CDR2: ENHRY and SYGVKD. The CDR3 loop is CAISNGTANTGELFF. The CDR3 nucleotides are TGTGCCATCAGTAATGGGACGGCGAACACCGGGGAGCTGTTTTTT.

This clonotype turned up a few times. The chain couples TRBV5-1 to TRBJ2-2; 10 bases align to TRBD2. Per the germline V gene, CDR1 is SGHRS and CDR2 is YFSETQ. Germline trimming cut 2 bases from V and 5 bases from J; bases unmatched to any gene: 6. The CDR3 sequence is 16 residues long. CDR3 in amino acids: CASSFWTSGGTGELFF. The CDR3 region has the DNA TGCGCCAGCAGCTTCTGGACTAGCGGTGGGACCGGGGAGCTGTTTTTT. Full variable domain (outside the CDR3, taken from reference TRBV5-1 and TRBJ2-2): KAGVTQTPRYLIKTRGQQVTLSCSPISGHRSVSWYQQTPGQGLQFLFEYFSETQRNKGNFPGRFSGRQFSNSRSEMNVSTLELGDSALYLCASSFWTSGGTGELFFGEGSRLTVL.

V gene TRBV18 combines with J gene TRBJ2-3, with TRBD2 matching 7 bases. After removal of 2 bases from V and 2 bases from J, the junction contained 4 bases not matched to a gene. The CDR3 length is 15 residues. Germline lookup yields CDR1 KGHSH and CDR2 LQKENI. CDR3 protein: CASSPTRENTDTQYF. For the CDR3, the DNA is TGTGCCAGCTCACCAACGCGGGAGAACACAGATACGCAGTATTTT. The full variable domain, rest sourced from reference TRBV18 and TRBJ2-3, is NAGVMQNPRHLVRRRGQEARLRCSPMKGHSHVYWYRQLPEEGLKFMVYLQKENIIDESGMPKERFSAEFPKEGPSILRIQQVVRGDSAAYFCASSPTRENTDTQYFGPGTRLTVL.

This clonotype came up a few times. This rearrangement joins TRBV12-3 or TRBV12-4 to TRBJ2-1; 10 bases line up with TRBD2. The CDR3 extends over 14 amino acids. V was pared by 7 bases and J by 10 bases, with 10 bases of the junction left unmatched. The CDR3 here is CASITSGARGEQFF. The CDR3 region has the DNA TGTGCCAGCATTACTAGCGGGGCCAGAGGGGAGCAGTTCTTC.

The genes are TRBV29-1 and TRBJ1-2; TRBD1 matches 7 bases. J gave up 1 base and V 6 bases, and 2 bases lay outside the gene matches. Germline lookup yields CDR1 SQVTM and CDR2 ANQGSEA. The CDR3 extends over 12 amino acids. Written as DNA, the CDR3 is TGCAGCGTCGGACAGGATAACTATGGCTACACCTTC. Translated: CSVGQDNYGYTF.

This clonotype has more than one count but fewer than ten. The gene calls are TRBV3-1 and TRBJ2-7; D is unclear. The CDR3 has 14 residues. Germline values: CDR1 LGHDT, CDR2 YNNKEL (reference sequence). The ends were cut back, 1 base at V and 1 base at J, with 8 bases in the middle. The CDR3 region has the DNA TGTGCCAGCAGCCAAGGCAGCAAATCCTACGAGCAGTACGTC. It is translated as CASSQGSKSYEQYV.

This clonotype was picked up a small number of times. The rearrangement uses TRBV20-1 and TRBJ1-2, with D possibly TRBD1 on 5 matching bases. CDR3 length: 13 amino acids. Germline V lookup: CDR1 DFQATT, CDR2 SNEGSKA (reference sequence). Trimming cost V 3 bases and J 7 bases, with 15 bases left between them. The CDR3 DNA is TGCAGTGCTAGCAAGCAGGGCAAATCTGGCTACACCTTC. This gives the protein CSASKQGKSGYTF.

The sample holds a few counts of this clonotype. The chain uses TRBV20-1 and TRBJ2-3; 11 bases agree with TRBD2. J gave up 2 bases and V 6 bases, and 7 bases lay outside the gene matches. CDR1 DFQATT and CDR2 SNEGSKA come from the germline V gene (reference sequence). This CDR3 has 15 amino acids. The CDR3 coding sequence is TGCAGTGCCGAGGGACTAGCGGAGACCACAGATACGCAGTATTTT. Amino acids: CSAEGLAETTDTQYF.

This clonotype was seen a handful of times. The CDR3 reads CASSKIGGGNGRREQYV. For the CDR3, the DNA is TGTGCCAGCAGCAAAATCGGTGGGGGGAACGGGAGGCGCGAGCAGTACGTC. The chain links TRBV21-1 to TRBJ2-7; the table's D call of TRBD2 was not tested on the DNA. TRBV21-1 is termed a pseudogene. The CDR3 spans 17 residues.